Shown below are 17 T cell receptor beta chains from a single sample sequenced in a study of blood T cell repertoires in COVID-19. Only in-frame clones appear in the TCRdb table, and some are missing; sequencing was by immunoSEQ multiplex PCR. The sample lists tens of thousands of clones, approximately 80% seen once, with approximately 4.4% in the top ten. The sample consisted of peripheral blood. These receptors were obtained from a woman older than 75 with active or convalescent COVID-19.

This sequence joins TRBV15 and TRBJ1-2; 7 bases line up with TRBD1. V gave up 2 bases and J gave up 7 bases; unmatched junction bases: 16. The CDR3 extends over 17 amino acids. CDR1 and CDR2 from the germline V gene are LNHNV and YYDKDF (reference sequence). The CDR3, as DNA: TGTGCCACCAGCAGACGTACGGGCGACAGGGTCAAGGTTGGCTACACCTTC. Translated, it gives CATSRRTGDRVKVGYTF.

The chain uses TRBV14 and TRBJ2-7, with D possibly matching TRBD1 (5 bases). Trimming took off 0 bases at V and 3 bases at J, with 12 bases between the two ends. Germline V gene sequence: CDR1 SGHDN, CDR2 FVKESK. The CDR3 has 15 residues. The DNA of the CDR3 is TGTGCCAGCAGCCAAGATTTGGGGCCGTTCTACGAGCAGTACTTC. Its protein is CASSQDLGPFYEQYF.

This sequence joins TRBV4-3 and TRBJ1-4, with 7 bases matching TRBD1. Looked up from germline, CDR1 is LGHNA and CDR2 is YSLEER. Trimming removed 5 bases from V and 5 bases from J; junction bases left unmatched: 5. CDR3 length: 14 amino acids. CDR3 DNA: TGCGCCAGCAGCACGGGACAGATAAATGAAAAACTGTTTTTT. The encoded protein is CASSTGQINEKLFF.

The chain uses TRBV30 and TRBJ2-7; maybe TRBD1 (6 bases). Germline assignment: CDR1 GTSNPN and CDR2 SVGIG (reference sequence). This CDR3 is built from 13 residues. V shed 3 bases and J shed 5 bases, with 14 bases lying between them. CDR3 bases: TGTGCCTGGAGCGGGACAAGGACACACGAGCAGTACTTC. This gives the protein CAWSGTRTHEQYF.

The genes are TRBV10-3 and TRBJ1-4; unclear D gene. The CDR3 runs to 15 residues. Trimming stripped 0 bases from V and 8 bases from J, with 13 bases between. Germline CDR1 ENHRY, CDR2 SYGVKD. The CDR3 DNA reads as TGTGCCATCAGTGAGTCCCCCATTGGAGGCGAAAAACTGTTTTTT. It encodes CAISESPIGGEKLFF.

This clone appeared once. The rearrangement links TRBV19 to TRBJ2-7; D is ambiguous. The V gene's germline CDR1 is LNHDA and CDR2 SQIVND (reference sequence). The V end was cut by 4 bases, the J end by 5 bases, with 18 bases between. This CDR3 spans 15 amino acids. The CDR3 nucleotides read TGTGCCAGTAGTAGAGGAATTGATCCATGGAACGAGCAGTACTTC. Translated, it gives CASSRGIDPWNEQYF. Combining the CDR3 with reference TRBV19 and TRBJ2-7 gives the whole variable domain DGGITQSPKYLFRKEGQNVTLSCEQNLNHDAMYWYRQDPGQGLRLIYYSQIVNDFQKGDIAEGYSVSREKKESFPLTVTSAQKNPTAFYLCASSRGIDPWNEQYFGPGTRLTVT.

The V and J genes are TRBV7-3 and TRBJ2-7, with a tentative D call TRBD2 (6 bases). The ends were cut back, 4 bases at V and 3 bases at J, with 10 bases in the middle. Looked up from germline, CDR1 is SGHTA and CDR2 is FQGTGA. The CDR3 spans 13 residues. CDR3 sequence: CASSSYGGYEQYF. The DNA of the CDR3 is TGTGCCAGCAGCTCCTACGGGGGCTACGAGCAGTACTTC.

This chain connects TRBV6-6 to TRBJ1-6; possibly TRBD1 for D (5 bases). The germline V gene encodes CDR1 MNHNY and CDR2 SVGAGI (reference sequence). There are 15 residues in the CDR3. Deletions cut 0 bases from V and 7 bases from J, with 10 bases between. As DNA, the CDR3 is TGTGCCAGCAGTTACTCAGGACAAGCCAATTCACCCCTCCACTTT. Protein: CASSYSGQANSPLHF.

The chain combines TRBV19 with TRBJ2-7; 14 bases fit TRBD2. Trimming at V came to 3 bases and at J to 1 base, leaving 5 bases not matched to a gene. Germline CDR1 is LNHDA and CDR2 is SQIVND (reference sequence). CDR3 length: 17 residues. CDR3 bases: TGTGCCAGTAGTATCCGGACTAGCGGGGGGACATCCTACGAGCAGTACTTC. This gives the protein CASSIRTSGGTSYEQYF.

This chain joins TRBV5-1 and TRBJ1-5; no reliable D call. Germline-derived CDR1 and CDR2 are SGHRS and YFSETQ. The CDR3 spans 13 residues. V was shortened by 0 bases and J by 4 bases, with 5 bases between the two germline ends. The CDR3 sequence: CASSLDPNQPQHF. In DNA form, the CDR3 reads TGCGCCAGCAGCTTGGATCCAAATCAGCCCCAGCATTTT.

This clone was seen a single time. The chain combines TRBV2 with TRBJ2-2, with D uncertain. Trimming pared 1 base from V and 1 base from J, leaving 4 bases between. This CDR3 is built from 14 residues. In germline, CDR1 is SNHLY, CDR2 FYNNEI. This CDR3 reads CASSEVKNTGELFF. The CDR3, as DNA: TGTGCCAGCAGTGAAGTAAAGAACACCGGGGAGCTGTTTTTT. Combining the CDR3 with reference TRBV2 and TRBJ2-2 gives the whole variable domain EPEVTQTPSHQVTQMGQEVILRCVPISNHLYFYWYRQILGQKVEFLVSFYNNEISEKSEIFDDQFSVERPDGSNFTLKIRSTKLEDSAMYFCASSEVKNTGELFFGEGSRLTVL.

The rearrangement links TRBV28 to TRBJ1-6; the match to TRBD1 covers 12 bases. The CDR3 runs 18 residues. Looked up from germline, CDR1 is MDHEN and CDR2 is SYDVKM. V lost 4 bases and J lost 0; bases outside the gene matches: 4. This CDR3 reads CASSSGTGGVSYNSPLHF. The CDR3 bases are TGTGCCAGCAGTTCAGGGACAGGGGGCGTCTCCTATAATTCACCCCTCCACTTT.

The chain carries TRBV7-9 and TRBJ2-2; no reliable D call. V was trimmed by 5 bases and J by 3 bases, leaving 7 bases between them. Germline values: CDR1 SEHNR, CDR2 FQNEAQ (reference sequence). This CDR3 spans 13 amino acids. For the CDR3, the DNA is TGTGCCAGCAGCCCCTTCCACACCGGGGAGCTGTTTTTT. Amino acids: CASSPFHTGELFF.

The chain links TRBV6-5 to TRBJ1-2, with D maybe TRBD1 (6 bases). Trimming left V 6 bases short and J 6 bases short, with 8 bases between. CDR1 is MNHEY, CDR2 SVGAGI, per germline. The CDR3 runs 11 residues. CDR3 bases: TGTGCCAGCAGGCAGGGGAATGGCTACACCTTC. Its translation is CASRQGNGYTF.

The genes are TRBV29-1 and TRBJ2-5; 8 nucleotides align to TRBD1. The CDR3 is 12 residues long. Germline V gives CDR1 SQVTM, CDR2 ANQGSEA. V dropped 8 bases and J dropped 5; count of bases not matched to a gene: 7. CDR3 loop: CSYGTGWETQYF. CDR3 DNA sequence: TGCAGCTACGGGACAGGTTGGGAGACCCAGTACTTC.

The chain joins TRBV3-1 (or the pseudogene TRBV3-2) to TRBJ2-7; D is possibly TRBD2 (5 bases). V lost 3 bases to trimming and J lost 5 bases, with 11 bases between them. CDR1 is LGHDT and CDR2 is YNNKEL in the germline V gene (reference sequence). The CDR3 contains 13 residues. CDR3 coding DNA: TGTGCCAGCAGCCAGAAACTAGGTCACGAGCAGTACTTC. Residues: CASSQKLGHEQYF.

The V call is TRBV27, the J call TRBJ2-7, with D possibly TRBD1 on 5 matching bases. The CDR3 length is 13 residues. V was trimmed by 7 bases and J by 5 bases, leaving 15 bases between them. Germline assignment: CDR1 MNHEY and CDR2 SMNVEV (reference sequence). Written as DNA, the CDR3 is TGTGCCAGCACCCCCCCCTGGGGCGACGAGCAGTACTTC. It encodes CASTPPWGDEQYF.